These 5 T cell receptor beta chains share one sample of origin, sequenced in a study of shared clonotypes between healthy human individuals (dated by TCRdb to the early 2020s). The library was made by the immunoSEQ multiplex PCR assay. TCRdb took over this immuneACCESS table, retaining in-frame rearrangements with V and J assigned. Such tables are incomplete; in checked studies, under half of the missing clones stem from an unresolved V gene, and the remainder is unexplained. For this sample there are around 600,000 clones; roughly 95% appear just once. Together, the top ten hold 0.095% to 0.14% of the sample. For the CD8 naive samples, CD45RO-negative cells were positively selected for CCR7, yielding a CD45RA+CCR7+ population from which TemRA cells were excluded. The sequenced sample was naive CD8+ T cells sorted from blood. In the paper's terms, the cell subset or site label means: CD45RA+CCR7+. These receptor sequences come from a young woman in good health.

As for this clone: Other DNA sequences from this sample encode an identical CDR3 as well. CDR3 nucleotide sequence: TGCAGCGTTGAAGATAACAGCTACGAGCAGTACTTC. Its translation is CSVEDNSYEQYF. The genes are TRBV29-1 and TRBJ2-7; D is unresolved. Per germline, CDR1 SQVTM and CDR2 ANQGSEA. The CDR3 is 12 amino acids. Trimming shortened V by 0 bases and J by 3 bases, and 6 bases separated the two germline ends.

The rearrangement uses TRBV7-3 and TRBJ2-7, with 8 bases matching TRBD2. CDR3 length: 13 residues. The germline gives CDR1 SGHTA, CDR2 FQGTGA. The junction had 8 bases not matched to a gene; V was cut back by 8 bases and J by 5 bases. The CDR3: CASGLGGAHEQYF. The CDR3, as DNA: TGTGCCAGCGGTCTCGGGGGGGCCCACGAGCAGTACTTC. Looking up the rest from reference TRBV7-3 and TRBJ2-7 gives the full variable domain: GAGVSQTPSNKVTEKGKYVELRCDPISGHTALYWYRQSLGQGPEFLIYFQGTGAADDSGLPNDRFFAVRPEGSVSTLKIQRTERGDSAVYLCASGLGGAHEQYFGPGTRLTVT.

The table lists this clone with a count of one. The gene calls are TRBV28 and TRBJ2-7; 9 positions agree with TRBD2. CDR3 length: 16 amino acids. The V gene's germline CDR1 is MDHEN and CDR2 SYDVKM. Unmatched junction bases numbered 10, after V lost 5 bases and J lost 2 bases. The chain's CDR3 is CASSPLAGVSPYEQYF. CDR3 in DNA: TGTGCCAGCAGTCCCTTAGCGGGAGTTTCCCCCTACGAGCAGTACTTC.

The chain is built from TRBV28 and TRBJ2-7, with 8 bases identical to TRBD1. Germline assignment: CDR1 MDHEN and CDR2 SYDVKM. With V trimmed by 6 bases and J by 4 bases, 14 bases remained unmatched. CDR3 length: 16 amino acids. The CDR3 loop is CASSTGRQGIRYEQYF. The CDR3 DNA reads as TGTGCCAGCAGCACCGGGAGACAGGGGATTAGGTACGAGCAGTACTTC. Drawing the rest from reference TRBV28 and TRBJ2-7, the complete variable domain is DVKVTQSSRYLVKRTGEKVFLECVQDMDHENMFWYRQDPGLGLRLIYFSYDVKMKEKGDIPEGYSVSREKKERFSLILESASTNQTSMYLCASSTGRQGIRYEQYFGPGTRLTVT.

V is TRBV4-2 and J is TRBJ2-3; 9 bases align to TRBD2. The J segment lost 3 bases and the V segment lost 4 bases, leaving 17 bases of the junction unmatched. The CDR3 consists of 19 residues. Germline loops: CDR1 LGHNA, CDR2 YNFKEQ. This chain's CDR3 is CASSRSLAGKGWGTDTQYF. CDR3 DNA sequence: TGTGCCAGCAGCCGCAGTCTAGCGGGAAAGGGGTGGGGAACAGATACGCAGTATTTT.